Each of the 4 T cell receptor beta chains below was sequenced from the same sample in a study of control samples from healthy donors and cancer patients. TCRdb's copy holds only in-frame clones and misses some; the assay was immunoSEQ multiplex PCR. The table lists roughly 92,000 clones, 86% of them singletons. Source material: blood. These receptors all stem from a woman in her forties or fifties in good health.

The chain uses TRBV27 and TRBJ1-6; TRBD1 is a possible D gene (5 bases). CDR1 MNHEY and CDR2 SMNVEV come from the germline V gene (reference sequence). CDR3 length equals 17 residues. V was trimmed by 2 bases and J by 0 bases, leaving 11 bases between them. CDR3 residues: CASSLNTGTSYNSPLHF. The CDR3, as DNA: TGTGCCAGCAGTTTAAACACGGGGACCTCCTATAATTCACCCCTCCACTTT.

This chain uses TRBV6-2 or TRBV6-3 with TRBJ1-1; D is unclear. This CDR3 comprises 15 residues. The ends were cut back, 6 bases at V and 0 bases at J, with 14 bases in the middle. CDR1 is MNHEY and CDR2 is SVGEGT in the germline V gene. The DNA of the CDR3 is TGTGCCAGCAGACCTCCACGGGGTCTGAACACTGAAGCTTTCTTT. It codes for CASRPPRGLNTEAFF.

This clone has just one count. This rearrangement joins TRBV11-2 to TRBJ1-2, with D perhaps TRBD1 (6 bases). Between the trimmed V and J ends, which lost 1 base and 4 bases, there was a span of 16 bases. CDR3 length: 16 residues. Looked up from germline, CDR1 is SGHAT and CDR2 is FQNNGV. CDR3 in DNA: TGTGCCAGCAGCTTAGGCCTAGGGGGTATGGTCTATGGCTACACCTTC. Translation gives CASSLGLGGMVYGYTF.

The V and J genes are TRBV13 and TRBJ1-1; no clear D. This CDR3 is 14 amino acids long. The V gene's germline CDR1 is PRHDT and CDR2 FYEKMQ (reference sequence). Trimming shortened V by 5 bases and J by 3 bases, and 13 bases separated the two germline ends. CDR3 amino acids: CASSPGERDTEAFF. CDR3 nucleotides: TGTGCCAGCAGCCCGGGAGAGAGGGACACTGAAGCTTTCTTT.